This T cell receptor (beta chain) was found in a study of CD8 T cells in Susac syndrome. Sequencing targeted TCR beta in T cells from blood (CD8+ and CD4+). CDR3 length: 17 amino acids. The V and J ends lost 4 bases and 3 bases, in that order; junction bases with no gene match: 12. Germline CDR1 reads SGDLS; CDR2 reads YYNGEE. Random hexamers were used to reverse transcribe roughly 0.45 to 1 ug of RNA. TCRdb recomputed calls from the immunoSEQ multiplex PCR reads with MiXCR, one row per CDR3 protein. Among under 200,000 distinct CDR3 sequences, 94% were seen once, and the ten largest hold approximately 0.11%.

Material for sequencing was CD4+ T cells from PBMCs. The receptor comes from a human donor with Susac syndrome. The gene calls are TRBV9 and TRBJ2-7; 11 nucleotides match TRBD1. Written as DNA, the CDR3 is TGTGCCAGCAGCCCACGTCCCGGGACAGGGGGGAACTACGAGCAGTACTTC. Translation gives CASSPRPGTGGNYEQYF.